This record looks at one T cell receptor beta chain sequence and its context. Its specificity is unknown. These data are taken from a study of beta chain features in type 1 diabetes. The whole isolated RNA underwent reverse transcription, so sequencing captured expressed TCRB transcripts. TCRdb's table, derived via immunoSEQ multiplex PCR, lists solely in-frame clones and lacks some. The sample lists 90,000 to 110,000 clones, approximately 37% seen once, with about 0.063% in the top ten. Findings and caveats of the study: PCR might show a preference for shorter templates, equally across patients and controls.

The CDR3 runs 16 residues. Trimming took 3 bases from V and 3 from J; bases not matched to a gene: 8. The germline V gene has CDR1 MNHNY and CDR2 SVGAGI (reference sequence). This receptor was obtained from a woman under 30 in good health. The sequencing input was stem cell memory CD4+ T cells from blood. The V and J genes are TRBV6-6 and TRBJ2-5; 9 bases are a match to TRBD2. The CDR3 DNA follows: TGTGCCAGCAGTTATTTGGCGGGAGGGGGCAAAGAGACCCAGTACTTC. It yields the protein CASSYLAGGGKETQYF.